The 16 T cell receptor beta chains below were found in one sample sequenced in a study of shared clonotypes between healthy human individuals. The assay was immunoSEQ multiplex PCR, and TCRdb's table has in-frame clones only and misses some. This sample has some 450,000 clones, with 60% to 80% found just once. Sequencing was carried out using PBMCs. The receptors were gathered from a woman aged 40-49 years in good health. Some clones in this sample may be carry-over from other donors' samples.

This chain joins TRBV4-2 and TRBJ2-7; D is unresolved. Germline CDR1 and CDR2: LGHNA and YNFKEQ. CDR3 length: 13 residues. V lost 5 bases to trimming and J lost 2 bases, with 10 bases between them. The CDR3 DNA reads TGTGCCAGCAGCTTCGGGCGGACCTACGAGCAGTACTTC. Its protein is CASSFGRTYEQYF.

The chain joins TRBV4-1 to TRBJ2-1; D is ambiguous. Germline CDR1 MGHRA, CDR2 YSYEKL. Trimming stripped 1 base from V and 7 bases from J, with 20 bases between. The CDR3 length is 17 residues. CDR3 coding DNA: TGCGCCAGCAGCCAAGGTCCTGGCATTCTGAGAAGAAATGAGCAGTTCTTC. Its translation is CASSQGPGILRRNEQFF.

This chain connects TRBV2 to TRBJ2-7; D is uncertain. The CDR3 extends over 15 amino acids. V dropped 1 base and J dropped 0 bases, with 10 bases sitting between them. From germline, CDR1 is SNHLY and CDR2 FYNNEI. In nucleotides, the CDR3 is TGTGCCAGCAGTGAAGGAAGAAGGAGCTCCTACGAGCAGTACTTC. As protein: CASSEGRRSSYEQYF.

At least ten counts were recorded for this clone. The V call is TRBV7-9, the J call TRBJ2-7; D is possibly TRBD2 (6 bases). From germline, CDR1 is SEHNR and CDR2 FQNEAQ (reference sequence). V was shortened by 1 base and J by 4 bases, with 14 bases between the two germline ends. CDR3 length equals 15 residues. The CDR3 sequence is CASSLGGVAGYEQYF. DNA of the CDR3: TGTGCCAGCAGCTTAGGGGGGGTGGCCGGGTACGAGCAGTACTTC.

The chain is built from TRBV5-1 and TRBJ2-7; 7 nucleotides line up with TRBD1. The CDR3 is 15 amino acids. Germline V gene lookup returns CDR1 SGHRS and CDR2 YFSETQ. J was trimmed by 2 bases and V by 3 bases; bases with no gene match: 8. The CDR3 is CASSSGQTHPYEQYF. CDR3 sequence (DNA): TGCGCCAGCAGCTCGGGACAGACTCACCCCTACGAGCAGTACTTC. The whole variable domain, remainder taken from reference TRBV5-1 and TRBJ2-7, is KAGVTQTPRYLIKTRGQQVTLSCSPISGHRSVSWYQQTPGQGLQFLFEYFSETQRNKGNFPGRFSGRQFSNSRSEMNVSTLELGDSALYLCASSSGQTHPYEQYFGPGTRLTVT.

A single count supports this clone. V gene TRBV4-1 combines with J gene TRBJ2-7; 11 bases are shared with TRBD2. Trimming cost V 5 bases and J 3 bases; bases outside gene matches: 9. The CDR3 spans 16 residues. The germline V gene has CDR1 MGHRA and CDR2 YSYEKL. CDR3 amino acids: CASSKGTSGNVYEQYF. The CDR3 coding sequence is TGCGCCAGCAGCAAGGGGACTAGCGGTAATGTCTACGAGCAGTACTTC.

This clone showed up just once. The rearrangement uses TRBV28 and TRBJ2-7; 10 positions match TRBD2. J was trimmed by 5 bases and V by 11 bases; bases with no gene match: 12. The CDR3 loop spans 14 amino acids. The V gene's germline CDR1 is MDHEN and CDR2 SYDVKM. For the CDR3, the DNA is TGTGCCGTACGGGCTAGCGGGAGTGTTGACGAGCAGTACTTC. Encoded protein: CAVRASGSVDEQYF.

In this sample, this clone turned up once. The rearrangement links TRBV6-1 to TRBJ2-1, with 10 bases identical to TRBD2. The CDR3 loop spans 13 amino acids. CDR1 MNHNS and CDR2 SASEGT come from the germline V gene. After removal of 2 bases from V and 16 bases from J, the junction contained 8 bases not matched to a gene. The CDR3 DNA sequence: TGTGCCAGCAGTGAAAGTGGAACTAGCGGGAATTTCTTC. It encodes CASSESGTSGNFF.

The chain uses TRBV28 and TRBJ1-2; a possible D gene is TRBD1 (6 bases). The V gene lost 6 bases and the J gene lost 5 bases, with 10 bases spanning the gap. The CDR3 is made up of 12 amino acids. The germline V gene has CDR1 MDHEN and CDR2 SYDVKM. CDR3 protein: CASSVTGYGYTF. The CDR3 nucleotides read TGTGCCAGCAGCGTTACAGGGTATGGCTACACCTTC.

The chain has TRBV19 and TRBJ1-1; TRBD1 aligns across 7 bases. V was clipped by 7 bases and J by 7 bases; unmatched bases: 9. The germline V gene encodes CDR1 LNHDA and CDR2 SQIVND (reference sequence). The CDR3 is made up of 13 amino acids. The CDR3 DNA follows: TGTGCCAGTACCCGGGACAGCCCCGTTGAAGCTTTCTTT. Encoded protein: CASTRDSPVEAFF.

This clone was counted a single time. V gene TRBV5-1 combines with J gene TRBJ2-3; 7 bases agree with TRBD2. The CDR3 runs 15 residues. CDR1 is SGHRS, CDR2 YFSETQ, per germline. V trimming: 1 base; J trimming: 1 base; junction bases outside the gene matches: 3. DNA for the CDR3: TGCGCCAGCAGCTTGAGTGGGAGGGGCACAGATACGCAGTATTTT. It yields the protein CASSLSGRGTDTQYF.

Details on this clone: Being one base from a much bigger clone, this may be a read error. The chain joins TRBV11-2 to TRBJ2-3, with D hard to call. V dropped 5 bases and J dropped 2 bases, with 5 bases sitting between them. Germline loops: CDR1 SGHAT, CDR2 FQNNGV. CDR3 length: 12 amino acids. This CDR3 reads CASSPFTDTQYF. CDR3 sequence (DNA): TGTGCCAGCAGCCCTTTCACAGATACGCAGTATTTT.

The V call is TRBV6-5, the J call TRBJ1-1; D is uncertain. CDR3 length: 11 residues. The V end was cut by 4 bases, the J end by 6 bases, with 6 bases between. The germline gives CDR1 MNHEY, CDR2 SVGAGI. The CDR3 DNA reads as TGTGCCAGCAGTTCCCCCCCTGAAGCTTTCTTT. Translation: CASSSPPEAFF.

This chain uses TRBV7-2 with TRBJ1-2; maybe TRBD1 (6 bases). Looked up from germline, CDR1 is SGHTA and CDR2 is FQGNSA. The length of the CDR3 is 15 residues. V gave up 5 bases and J gave up 8 bases, with 21 bases separating them. CDR3 bases: TGTGCCAGCAGCCCCGGCGACAGGTCCCGGCGAGGCTACACCTTC. Protein sequence: CASSPGDRSRRGYTF.

The chain links TRBV7-6 to TRBJ2-7, with 8 bases aligning to TRBD2. With 5 bases clipped from V and 4 bases from J, the junction kept 7 bases outside the gene matches. CDR3 length: 14 residues. The germline V gene has CDR1 SGHVS and CDR2 FNYEAQ. CDR3 loop: CASSLTSGAYEQYF. The CDR3 DNA reads as TGTGCCAGCAGCCTCACTAGCGGCGCTTACGAGCAGTACTTC.

The genes are TRBV4-1 and TRBJ2-6, with D unresolved. The CDR3 consists of 17 residues. The germline gives CDR1 MGHRA, CDR2 YSYEKL. V lost 0 bases, J lost 0 bases, and 9 bases lay in between. CDR3 region: CASSQDSTNSGANVLTF. DNA of the CDR3: TGCGCCAGCAGCCAAGATAGTACGAACTCTGGGGCCAACGTCCTGACTTTC.